This T cell receptor beta chain was captured in a study of beta chain features in type 1 diabetes. Study-level points and caveats: Shortening of TCRB CDR3s, moderate but significant, appeared in all four CD4+ subsets of Type 1 diabetes patients.

The isolated RNA, all of it, was reverse transcribed, so expressed TCRB transcripts were what got sequenced. Assay used: immunoSEQ multiplex PCR; TCRdb lists only in-frame clones, some missing. The table records under 130,000 clones, 25% to 35% of them present only once. Trimming pared 1 base from V and 0 bases from J, leaving 8 bases between. This CDR3 comprises 15 residues. Germline V gene data show CDR1 as SGHTA and CDR2 as FQGNSA. This clone has just a few counts. Its target is not known. Sequencing was carried out using central memory CD4+ T cells from blood. The chain joins TRBV7-2 to TRBJ2-3; D remains ambiguous. The source is a woman under 30 with type 1 diabetes. Written as DNA, the CDR3 is TGTGCCAGCAGCTTAGGCCAGGCAAGCACAGATACGCAGTATTTT. It translates to CASSLGQASTDTQYF.